The T cell receptor (beta chain) described here comes from a study of shared clonotypes between healthy human individuals. Those who donated, Caucasian adults without exception, all lived in Nashville, Tennessee. Division of CD4+ cells produced a CD45RA+ naive subset and a CD45RA-negative memory subset. V was cut by 4 bases and J by 4 bases, with 20 bases left in between. The CDR3 runs 16 residues. Germline CDR1 and CDR2: SGDLS and YYNGEE. In the study's own analysis: Without quality scores, immunoSEQ junctional reads could not be filtered like full-length reads. Here immunoSEQ multiplex PCR was the method, and the copy in TCRdb shows in-frame clones only, minus some. From that table come the V and J calls and clone size; the DNA was used to work out D and trimming. The sample records about 2.4 million clones, over 85% being singletons. A remark on this clone: The target antigen is unknown.

General study points: Memory subsets had estimated richness that was generally smaller than that of naive subsets.

The sample taken for sequencing was naive CD4+ T cells sorted from blood. The subset: CD45RA+ positively selected. The chain has TRBV9 and TRBJ1-1, with no clear D. The origin of this receptor is a man aged 18 to 30 in good health. The CDR3 protein is CASSPQGSGLTTEAFF. CDR3 DNA: TGTGCCAGCAGCCCCCAAGGGTCGGGGTTGACCACTGAAGCTTTCTTT.